This TCR beta chain was captured in a study of T-cell reconstitution after alpha-beta-depleted transplantation in children (dated by TCRdb to the mid-2010s). Broadly, across the study: T-cell immune reconstitution after TCRalphabeta/CD19-depleted allogeneic hematopoietic cell transplantation in children was quantitatively tracked in the study by means of TCR repertoire profiling. On the study overall, not on this receptor specifically: The apparently early alphabetaT-cell count recovery about two months after transplant was reportedly dependent on only several hundred rapidly expanded clones derived from non-depleted graft cells. Hyperexpanded clone frequencies declined over subsequent months; after one year, T-cell counts and TCRbeta diversity were mostly attributed to newly produced T cells. The high TCRbeta diversity at day 60 in some patients was ascribed to recipient T cells and intrathymic progenitors that had survived conditioning.

This clonotype was seen at least ten times. Its antigen has not been determined. No base qualities exist here, and no much larger clone lies one base off it. Trimming accounts for 6 bases at V and 2 bases at J, while the number of junction bases matched to no gene is 17. Per the germline V gene (reference sequence), LNHDA is the CDR1 and SQIVND is the CDR2. The CDR3 spans 18 residues, from the cysteine through the phenylalanine. CDR3 DNA is the only sequence kept; it has 54 bases, read in frame from the first base. What the time point label conveys for this sample: day 60 (about 2 months) after transplantation. The treatment or condition label on this specimen signifies: allogeneic hematopoietic cell transplantation with graft depleted of TCRalphabeta T cells and CD19 B cells. Transplant recipients were children who received TCRalphabeta/CD19-depleted allogeneic hematopoietic cell grafts. Libraries were prepared through PCR. The instrument was an Illumina HiSeq 2500. TCR libraries were prepared with molecular barcoding, using unique molecular identifiers to normalize TCRbeta repertoire quantification. TCRdb reworked the public reads: Q25 trimming with fastp, MiXCR clone assembly, productive beta chains retained. Every distinct CDR3 protein forms one entry, paired with its most common genes and DNA. The sample profile shows around 16,000 distinct CDR3 sequences; around 7.7% of them were found once. Around 34% of the sample comes from the top ten.

This clonotype was sampled from a boy in the first two years of life who had a stem cell transplant for Wiskott-Aldrich syndrome, so the T cells may come from the graft donor. The rearranged segments are TRBV19 and TRBJ2-3, with 7 central nucleotides matching TRBD2. Sequencing was performed on PBMCs, mostly from graft donor cells, taken 60 days after TCRalphabeta/CD19-depleted stem cell transplant. CDR3 protein: CASSRQKAGLAPTDTQYF. The sequenced DNA is TGTGCCAGTAGCCGACAAAAAGCGGGACTCGCCCCCACAGATACGCAGTATTTT. With the rest looked up from the reference TRBV19 and TRBJ2-3 genes rather than sequenced, the full variable domain is DGGITQSPKYLFRKEGQNVTLSCEQNLNHDAMYWYRQDPGQGLRLIYYSQIVNDFQKGDIAEGYSVSREKKESFPLTVTSAQKNPTAFYLCASSRQKAGLAPTDTQYFGPGTRLTVL.